The source of this TCR beta chain is a study of blood T cells in healthy people across ages. General study findings and limits: Across the age range, TCR beta diversity per million T cells fell in a roughly linear way.

A word on this clonotype: Its antigen remains unknown.

The germline V gene has CDR1 DFQATT and CDR2 SNEGSKA (reference sequence). The CDR3 has 15 amino acids. Trimming left V 0 bases short and J 0 bases short, with 12 bases between. Drawn from each donor were 7.5 to 10 milliliters of peripheral blood. A second PCR, run for roughly 6 to 11 cycles, used a sample-barcoded 5' primer plus a J-beta primer mix. Each CDR3 protein is one row after TCRdb ran MiXCR on the 5' RACE reads. The table shows about 1.5 million distinct CDR3 sequences, with approximately 43% occurring only once. The material sequenced was blood. The rearrangement uses TRBV20-1 and TRBJ2-7, with a weak D call TRBD2 (6 bases). This receptor was obtained from a woman aged 18-29 years in good health. The CDR3 loop is CSAREGLMSSYEQYF. The CDR3 nucleotides read TGCAGTGCTAGAGAGGGACTGATGAGCTCCTACGAGCAGTACTTC.